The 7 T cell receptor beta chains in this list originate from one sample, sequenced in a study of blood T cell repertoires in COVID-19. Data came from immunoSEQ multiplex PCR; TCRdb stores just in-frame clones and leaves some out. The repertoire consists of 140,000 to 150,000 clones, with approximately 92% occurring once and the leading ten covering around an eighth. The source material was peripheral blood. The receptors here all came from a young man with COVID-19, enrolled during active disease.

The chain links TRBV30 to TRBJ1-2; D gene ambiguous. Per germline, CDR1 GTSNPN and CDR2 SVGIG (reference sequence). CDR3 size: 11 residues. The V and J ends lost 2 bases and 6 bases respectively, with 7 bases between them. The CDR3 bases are TGTGCCTGGAGTTTTACTAATGGCTACACCTTC. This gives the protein CAWSFTNGYTF.

CDR3: CASSPGTRGSKNIQYF. CDR3 DNA: TGTGCCAGCAGCCCGGGGACCAGGGGCTCCAAAAACATTCAGTACTTC. The chain has TRBV21-1 and TRBJ2-4; TRBD1, as called in the table, went unchecked against the DNA. TRBV21-1 is designated a pseudogene. The CDR3 loop spans 16 amino acids.

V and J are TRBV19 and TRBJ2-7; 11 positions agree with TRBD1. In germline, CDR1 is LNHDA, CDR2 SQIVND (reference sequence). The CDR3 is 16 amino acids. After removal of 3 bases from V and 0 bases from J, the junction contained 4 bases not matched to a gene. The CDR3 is CASSISGTGGSYEQYF. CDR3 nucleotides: TGTGCCAGTAGTATTAGCGGGACAGGGGGCTCCTACGAGCAGTACTTC.

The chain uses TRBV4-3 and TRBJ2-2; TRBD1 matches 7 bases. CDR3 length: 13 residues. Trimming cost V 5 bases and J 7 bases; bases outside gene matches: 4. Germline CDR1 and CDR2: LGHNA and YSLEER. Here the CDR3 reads CASSRGPGGELFF. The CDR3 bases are TGCGCCAGCAGCAGGGGGCCGGGCGGGGAGCTGTTTTTT.

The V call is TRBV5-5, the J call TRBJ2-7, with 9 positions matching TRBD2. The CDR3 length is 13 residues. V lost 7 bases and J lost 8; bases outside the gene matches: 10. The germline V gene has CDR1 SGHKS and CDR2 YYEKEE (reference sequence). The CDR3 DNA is TGTGCCAGCGGTCGATCTAGCGGGGTGCAGCAGTACTTC. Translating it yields CASGRSSGVQQYF.

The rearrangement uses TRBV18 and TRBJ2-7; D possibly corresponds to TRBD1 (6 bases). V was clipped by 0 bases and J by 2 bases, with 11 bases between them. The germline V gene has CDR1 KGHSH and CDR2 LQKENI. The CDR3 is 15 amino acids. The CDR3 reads CASSPPTGQTYEQYF. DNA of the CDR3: TGTGCCAGCTCACCACCTACAGGACAGACCTACGAGCAGTACTTC.

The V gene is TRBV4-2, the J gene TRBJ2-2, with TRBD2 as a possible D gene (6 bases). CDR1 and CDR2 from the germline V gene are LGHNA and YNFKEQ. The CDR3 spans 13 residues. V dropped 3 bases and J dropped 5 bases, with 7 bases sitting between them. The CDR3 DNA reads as TGTGCCAGCAGCCAGACTAGTACCGGGGAGCTGTTTTTT. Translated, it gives CASSQTSTGELFF.